This T cell receptor (beta chain) was retrieved from a study of T cell responses to AZD1222 COVID-19 vaccine. Whole-study results and caveats: Spike-specific TCR repertoires showed rising breadth and depth after two AZD1222 doses. Females made up more of the donors, who were largely white British, and clonal diversity may have come out too low.

Comment on this clone: The target antigen is unknown.

Generated by immunoSEQ multiplex PCR, the TCRdb table keeps only in-frame clones and is missing some. The data contain over 150,000 clones, around 89% of them singletons. This TCR was recovered from an adult in good health. The source was peripheral blood, collected on day 0 of AZD1222 vaccination.

The CDR3 here is CASSLGPTANTEAFF. The CDR3 DNA reads as TGTGCCAGCAGCTTAGGGCCTACTGCAAACACTGAAGCTTTCTTT. This chain connects TRBV7-2 to TRBJ1-1; D unresolved. Trimming took off 1 base at V and 2 bases at J, with 11 bases between the two ends. This CDR3 region has 15 residues. Germline CDR1 reads SGHTA; CDR2 reads FQGNSA.